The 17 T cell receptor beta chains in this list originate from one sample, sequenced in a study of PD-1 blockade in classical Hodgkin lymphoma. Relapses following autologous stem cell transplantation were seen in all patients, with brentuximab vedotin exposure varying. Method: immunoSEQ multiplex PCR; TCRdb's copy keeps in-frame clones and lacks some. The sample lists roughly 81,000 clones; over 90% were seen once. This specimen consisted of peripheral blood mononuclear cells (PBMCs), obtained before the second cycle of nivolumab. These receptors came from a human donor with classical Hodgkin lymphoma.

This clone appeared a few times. The CDR3 DNA reads TGTGCCAGCAGTCCCGGGGCTTCCTACGAGCAGTACTTC. The encoded protein is CASSPGASYEQYF. This chain joins TRBV27 and TRBJ2-7; either TRBD1 or TRBD2 may supply D (5 bases each). The V and J ends lost 5 bases and 1 base respectively, with 9 bases between them. The CDR3 loop spans 13 amino acids. The V gene's germline CDR1 is MNHEY and CDR2 SMNVEV (reference sequence).

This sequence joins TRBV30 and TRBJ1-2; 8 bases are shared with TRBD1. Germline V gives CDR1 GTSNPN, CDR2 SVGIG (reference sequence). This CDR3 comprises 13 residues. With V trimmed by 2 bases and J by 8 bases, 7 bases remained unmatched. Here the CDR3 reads CAWSPARGQGYTF. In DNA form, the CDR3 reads TGTGCCTGGAGTCCCGCCAGGGGGCAAGGCTACACCTTC.

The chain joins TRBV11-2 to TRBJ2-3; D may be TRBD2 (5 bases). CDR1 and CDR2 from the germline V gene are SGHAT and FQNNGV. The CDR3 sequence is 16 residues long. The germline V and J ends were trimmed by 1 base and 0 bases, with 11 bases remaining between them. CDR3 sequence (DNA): TGTGCCAGCAGCTTAGGTTTCAGGACTAGCACAGATACGCAGTATTTT. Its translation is CASSLGFRTSTDTQYF. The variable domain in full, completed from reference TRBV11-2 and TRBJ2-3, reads EAGVAQSPRYKIIEKRQSVAFWCNPISGHATLYWYQQILGQGPKLLIQFQNNGVVDDSQLPKDRFSAERLKGVDSTLKIQPAKLEDSAVYLCASSLGFRTSTDTQYFGPGTRLTVL.

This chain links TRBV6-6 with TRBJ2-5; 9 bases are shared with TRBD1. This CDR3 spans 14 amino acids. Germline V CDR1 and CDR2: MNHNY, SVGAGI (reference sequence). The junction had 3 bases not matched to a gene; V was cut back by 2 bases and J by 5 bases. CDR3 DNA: TGTGCCAGCAGTTACCCCGGGACAGGGGAGACCCAGTACTTC. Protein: CASSYPGTGETQYF.

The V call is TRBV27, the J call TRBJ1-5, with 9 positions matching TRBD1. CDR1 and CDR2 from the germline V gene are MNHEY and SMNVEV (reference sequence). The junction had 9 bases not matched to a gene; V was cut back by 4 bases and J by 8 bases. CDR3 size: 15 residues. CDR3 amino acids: CASSSPSDRGEPQHF. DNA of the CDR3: TGTGCCAGCAGTTCACCCTCGGACAGGGGAGAGCCCCAGCATTTT.

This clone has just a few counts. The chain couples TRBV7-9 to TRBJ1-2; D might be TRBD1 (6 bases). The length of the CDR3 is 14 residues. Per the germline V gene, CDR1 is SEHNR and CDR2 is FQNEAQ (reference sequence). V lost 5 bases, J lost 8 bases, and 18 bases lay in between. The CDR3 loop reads CASSNPQGPRGYTF. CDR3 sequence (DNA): TGTGCCAGCAGCAACCCACAGGGTCCGAGGGGCTACACCTTC.

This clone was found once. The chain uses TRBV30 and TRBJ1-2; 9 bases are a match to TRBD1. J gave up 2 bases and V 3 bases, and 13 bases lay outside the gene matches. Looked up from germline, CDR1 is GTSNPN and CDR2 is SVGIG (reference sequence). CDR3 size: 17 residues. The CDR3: CAWRGTGPPWVNYGYTF. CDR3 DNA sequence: TGTGCCTGGAGAGGGACAGGGCCACCATGGGTGAACTATGGCTACACCTTC.

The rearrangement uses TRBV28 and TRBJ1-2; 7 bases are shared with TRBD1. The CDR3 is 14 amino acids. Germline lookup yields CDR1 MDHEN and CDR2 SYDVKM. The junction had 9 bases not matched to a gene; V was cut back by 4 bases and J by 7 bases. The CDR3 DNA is TGTGCCAGCAGTTCGGCTAGGGCAGGGGGTGGCTACACCTTC. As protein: CASSSARAGGGYTF.

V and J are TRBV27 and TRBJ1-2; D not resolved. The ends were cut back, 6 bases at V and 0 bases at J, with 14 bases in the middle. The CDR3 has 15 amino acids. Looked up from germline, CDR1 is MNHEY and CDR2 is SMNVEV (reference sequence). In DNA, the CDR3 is TGTGCCAGCAGCCGGGCGGGGTCCGCTAACTATGGCTACACCTTC. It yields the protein CASSRAGSANYGYTF.

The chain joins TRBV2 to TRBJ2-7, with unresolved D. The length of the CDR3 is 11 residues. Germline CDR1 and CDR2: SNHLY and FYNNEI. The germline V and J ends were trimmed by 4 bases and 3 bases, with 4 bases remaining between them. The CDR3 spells CASSANYEQYF. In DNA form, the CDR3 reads TGTGCCAGCAGTGCCAACTACGAGCAGTACTTC.

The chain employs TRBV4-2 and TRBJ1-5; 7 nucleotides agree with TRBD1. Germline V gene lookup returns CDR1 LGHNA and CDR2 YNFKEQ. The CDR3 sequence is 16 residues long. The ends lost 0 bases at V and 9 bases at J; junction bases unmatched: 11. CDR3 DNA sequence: TGTGCCAGCAGCCAAGAGGCAACAGGGGCCCATCGGCCCCAGCATTTT. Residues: CASSQEATGAHRPQHF.

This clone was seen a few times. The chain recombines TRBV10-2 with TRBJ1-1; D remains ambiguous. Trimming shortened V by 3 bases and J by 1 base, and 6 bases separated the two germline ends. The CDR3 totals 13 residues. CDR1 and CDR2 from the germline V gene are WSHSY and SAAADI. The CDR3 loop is CASSEGRNTEAFF. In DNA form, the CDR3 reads TGCGCCAGCAGTGAAGGGAGGAACACTGAAGCTTTCTTT.

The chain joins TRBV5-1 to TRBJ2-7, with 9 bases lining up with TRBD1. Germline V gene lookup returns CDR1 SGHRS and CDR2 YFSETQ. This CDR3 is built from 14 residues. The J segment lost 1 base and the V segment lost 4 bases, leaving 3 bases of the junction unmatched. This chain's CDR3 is CASSPTGGSYEQYF. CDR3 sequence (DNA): TGCGCCAGCAGCCCGACAGGGGGTTCCTACGAGCAGTACTTC.

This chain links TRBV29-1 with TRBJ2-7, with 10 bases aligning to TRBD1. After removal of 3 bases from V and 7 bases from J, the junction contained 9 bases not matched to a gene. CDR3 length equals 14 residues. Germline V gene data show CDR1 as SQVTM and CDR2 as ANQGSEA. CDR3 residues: CSVDPTGGAGEQYF. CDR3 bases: TGCAGCGTTGACCCGACAGGGGGCGCGGGGGAGCAGTACTTC.

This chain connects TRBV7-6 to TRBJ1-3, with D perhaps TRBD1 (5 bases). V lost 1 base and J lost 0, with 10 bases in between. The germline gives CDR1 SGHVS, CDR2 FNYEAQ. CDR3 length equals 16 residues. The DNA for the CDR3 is TGTGCCAGCAGCTTAGACGCGGGACCCTCTGGAAACACCATATATTTT. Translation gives CASSLDAGPSGNTIYF.

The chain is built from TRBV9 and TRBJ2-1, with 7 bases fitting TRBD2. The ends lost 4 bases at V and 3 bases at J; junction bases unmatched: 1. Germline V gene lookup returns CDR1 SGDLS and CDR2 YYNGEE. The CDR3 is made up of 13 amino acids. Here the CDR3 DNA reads TGTGCCAGCAGCCCGGGGGGCTACAATGAGCAGTTCTTC. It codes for CASSPGGYNEQFF. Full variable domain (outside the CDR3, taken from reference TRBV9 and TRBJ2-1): DSGVTQTPKHLITATGQRVTLRCSPRSGDLSVYWYQQSLDQGLQFLIQYYNGEERAKGNILERFSAQQFPDLHSELNLSSLELGDSALYFCASSPGGYNEQFFGPGTRLTVL.

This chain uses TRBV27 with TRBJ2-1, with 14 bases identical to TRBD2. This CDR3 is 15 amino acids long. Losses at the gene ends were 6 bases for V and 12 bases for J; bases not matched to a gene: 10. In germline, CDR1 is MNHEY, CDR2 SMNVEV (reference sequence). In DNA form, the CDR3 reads TGTGCCAGCAGCCCCGGGACTAGCGGGAGAATAGGGCAGTTCTTC. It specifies CASSPGTSGRIGQFF.